The present entry profiles one TCR beta chain with its context. Trimming stripped 5 bases from V and 0 bases from J, with 11 bases between. The length of the CDR3 is 14 residues. The germline V gene has CDR1 LNHDA and CDR2 SQIVND (reference sequence). This sample was included in a study of blood T cell repertoires in COVID-19. Study context: Samples taken during acute and convalescent COVID-19 were collected in the United States, Italy and Spain. PBMCs, B-cell-depleted T cells, or T cells were the source of the cDNA or gDNA that made up the material.

Per the original data handling: Using reference gene primer amplification, nucleated cell counts were estimated. Data came from immunoSEQ multiplex PCR; TCRdb stores just in-frame clones and leaves some out. From that table come the V and J calls and clone size; the DNA was used to work out D and trimming. The sample records 120,000 or so clones, approximately 80% being singletons. Source material: peripheral blood. The origin of this receptor is a woman in her forties or fifties with acute or convalescent COVID-19. The chain uses TRBV19 and TRBJ2-7; D is uncertain. DNA for the CDR3: TGTGCCAGTAGTTCTACCTATAACTCCTACGAGCAGTACTTC. Its protein product is CASSSTYNSYEQYF.